One and the same sample provided the 21 T cell receptor beta chains below, sequenced in a study of PD-L1 blockade in urothelial cancer. Method: immunoSEQ multiplex PCR; TCRdb's copy keeps in-frame clones and lacks some. Among more than 85,000 clones listed, around 87% were seen once. The sample's time point: pretreatment peripheral blood. The source was PBMCs, collected around atezolizumab (anti-PD-L1) treatment. Receptors were obtained from a man aged 55 to 70 with urothelial cancer.

V is TRBV19 and J is TRBJ2-6, with D possibly being TRBD1 (6 bases). From germline, CDR1 is LNHDA and CDR2 SQIVND (reference sequence). The CDR3 runs to 18 residues. V was shortened by 5 bases and J by 0 bases, with 17 bases between the two germline ends. The CDR3 nucleotides are TGTGCCAGTAGTGCCCAGGGGCAGGGGACCTCTGGGGCCAACGTCCTGACTTTC. Its translation is CASSAQGQGTSGANVLTF.

J is TRBJ1-5 and V is TRBV28; a weak D match, TRBD1 (5 bases). V lost 5 bases, J lost 9 bases, and 8 bases lay in between. The CDR3 contains 11 residues. The germline V gene has CDR1 MDHEN and CDR2 SYDVKM. CDR3 sequence: CASSGGTPQHF. CDR3 nucleotide sequence: TGTGCCAGCAGTGGCGGGACGCCCCAGCATTTT.

The gene calls are TRBV5-1 and TRBJ2-5; a weak D match, TRBD1 (5 bases). The CDR3 loop spans 16 amino acids. Germline-derived CDR1 and CDR2 are SGHRS and YFSETQ. Trimming took off 0 bases at V and 2 bases at J, with 14 bases between the two ends. The CDR3 region has the DNA TGCGCCAGCAGCTTGGGGGGCCGTTCCCGGCAAGAGACCCAGTACTTC. Translated: CASSLGGRSRQETQYF. Combining the CDR3 with reference TRBV5-1 and TRBJ2-5 gives the whole variable domain KAGVTQTPRYLIKTRGQQVTLSCSPISGHRSVSWYQQTPGQGLQFLFEYFSETQRNKGNFPGRFSGRQFSNSRSEMNVSTLELGDSALYLCASSLGGRSRQETQYFGPGTRLLVL.

This chain uses TRBV19 with TRBJ1-2; 9 bases line up with TRBD1. This CDR3 spans 14 amino acids. Looked up from germline, CDR1 is LNHDA and CDR2 is SQIVND (reference sequence). Trimming removed 3 bases from V and 4 bases from J; junction bases left unmatched: 3. DNA of the CDR3: TGTGCCAGTAGTATTGAGGACAGGGGCTATGGCTACACCTTC. Amino acid sequence: CASSIEDRGYGYTF.

This clone was seen only a few times. The genes are TRBV28 and TRBJ2-7; 8 bases agree with TRBD1. The germline gives CDR1 MDHEN, CDR2 SYDVKM. The CDR3 covers 15 residues. V was clipped by 5 bases and J by 6 bases; unmatched bases: 12. The CDR3 sequence: CASSPGTGDSGEQYF. The CDR3 coding sequence is TGTGCCAGCAGTCCCGGGACAGGCGACTCCGGCGAGCAGTACTTC.

There are a few counts of this clone. This chain uses TRBV18 with TRBJ2-3; TRBD2 aligns across 8 bases. Germline V lookup: CDR1 KGHSH, CDR2 LQKENI. Trimming took 0 bases from V and 1 from J; bases not matched to a gene: 6. This CDR3 comprises 17 residues. CDR3 DNA sequence: TGTGCCAGCTCACCACCGACGGGGGGGCGACGCACAGATACGCAGTATTTT. Translated, it gives CASSPPTGGRRTDTQYF.

The CDR3 nucleotides are TGTGCCAGCAGCATGGGACAGGGGTCCGAAAAACTGTTTTTT. Amino acid sequence: CASSMGQGSEKLFF. The chain combines TRBV5-5 with TRBJ1-4; TRBD1 matches 10 bases. This CDR3 has 14 amino acids. V was pared by 4 bases and J by 8 bases, with 5 bases of the junction left unmatched. The germline CDR1 and CDR2 sequences are SGHKS and YYEKEE (reference sequence).

V and J are TRBV9 and TRBJ2-3; possible D gene TRBD2, 5 bases. Germline CDR1 is SGDLS and CDR2 is YYNGEE. The V gene lost 3 bases and the J gene lost 2 bases, with 13 bases spanning the gap. The CDR3 is 15 residues long. The CDR3 coding sequence is TGTGCCAGCAGCGCCGGGCGGACTTACACAGATACGCAGTATTTT. Amino acid sequence: CASSAGRTYTDTQYF.

The chain employs TRBV29-1 and TRBJ2-7, with TRBD1 matching 9 bases. The CDR3 totals 13 residues. The V gene end was trimmed by 5 bases and the J gene end by 4 bases; junction bases not matched to a gene: 6. Per germline, CDR1 SQVTM and CDR2 ANQGSEA. The DNA of the CDR3 is TGCAGCGTTAAGACAGGGGGGGGGTACGAGCAGTACTTC. Residues: CSVKTGGGYEQYF.

This chain uses TRBV7-2 with TRBJ1-4; D is undetermined. Germline loops: CDR1 SGHTA, CDR2 FQGNSA. This CDR3 is 12 amino acids long. V dropped 3 bases and J dropped 6 bases, with 5 bases sitting between them. The CDR3 reads CASSFRDEKLFF. In DNA, the CDR3 is TGTGCCAGCAGCTTTCGGGATGAAAAACTGTTTTTT. Filled out from reference TRBV7-2 and TRBJ1-4, the complete variable domain reads GAGVSQSPSNKVTEKGKDVELRCDPISGHTALYWYRQSLGQGLEFLIYFQGNSAPDKSGLPSDRFSAERTGGSVSTLTIQRTQQEDSAVYLCASSFRDEKLFFGSGTQLSVL.

This chain joins TRBV2 and TRBJ1-6; tentatively, D is TRBD1 (5 bases). V lost 7 bases, J lost 4 bases, and 17 bases lay in between. CDR3 size: 16 residues. Germline CDR1 is SNHLY and CDR2 is FYNNEI. The CDR3 nucleotides are TGTGCCAGCATTTTTGACGCAGGGACTTATAATTCACCCCTCCACTTT. Translated, it gives CASIFDAGTYNSPLHF.

The gene calls are TRBV21-1 and TRBJ2-7; no DNA check was done on the table's D call, TRBD1. TRBV21-1 is recorded as a pseudogene. The CDR3 runs 13 residues. The CDR3 loop is CASSRKAGPEQYF. For the CDR3, the DNA is TGTGCCAGCAGCCGCAAGGCAGGGCCCGAGCAGTACTTC.

This chain connects TRBV19 to TRBJ1-4; D unclear. CDR1 is LNHDA and CDR2 is SQIVND in the germline V gene (reference sequence). Trimming took off 10 bases at V and 5 bases at J, with 11 bases between the two ends. The CDR3 is 12 residues long. The DNA of the CDR3 is TGTGCCACCAACCGGGTGAATGAAAAACTGTTTTTT. Protein product: CATNRVNEKLFF. The full variable domain, with the rest looked up from reference TRBV19 and TRBJ1-4, is DGGITQSPKYLFRKEGQNVTLSCEQNLNHDAMYWYRQDPGQGLRLIYYSQIVNDFQKGDIAEGYSVSREKKESFPLTVTSAQKNPTAFYLCATNRVNEKLFFGSGTQLSVL.

The V call is TRBV15, the J call TRBJ1-2; D is possibly TRBD1 (6 bases). The CDR3 runs to 13 residues. Germline lookup yields CDR1 LNHNV and CDR2 YYDKDF (reference sequence). V lost 6 bases to trimming and J lost 2 bases, with 10 bases between them. The CDR3 DNA sequence: TGTGCCACCAGTCCGACAGGCAACTATGGCTACACCTTC. This sequence encodes CATSPTGNYGYTF.

This clone turned up a few times. V usage is TRBV4-1 and J usage is TRBJ1-1, with D hard to call. The V and J ends lost 0 bases and 11 bases respectively, with 10 bases between them. The germline V gene encodes CDR1 MGHRA and CDR2 YSYEKL. The CDR3 spans 12 residues. This CDR3 reads CASSQDRLEAFF. Here the CDR3 DNA reads TGCGCCAGCAGCCAAGATAGACTTGAGGCTTTCTTT.

The chain employs TRBV5-1 and TRBJ1-1, with 8 bases lining up with TRBD1. There are 14 residues in the CDR3. The V gene's germline CDR1 is SGHRS and CDR2 YFSETQ. V gave up 5 bases and J gave up 6 bases; unmatched junction bases: 9. CDR3: CASSLTQGAAEAFF. The CDR3 DNA follows: TGCGCCAGCAGTCTTACCCAGGGGGCGGCTGAAGCTTTCTTT.

CDR3 loop: CASSLPGTSGRFGKFF. CDR3 in DNA: TGTGCCAGCAGTTTACCGGGGACTAGCGGGAGATTTGGGAAGTTCTTC. The chain recombines TRBV28 with TRBJ2-1; 14 nucleotides align to TRBD2. Losses at the gene ends were 2 bases for V and 14 bases for J; bases not matched to a gene: 11. The germline CDR1 and CDR2 sequences are MDHEN and SYDVKM. This CDR3 spans 16 amino acids.

This sequence joins TRBV7-8 and TRBJ2-7, with 9 bases matching TRBD1. Trimming removed 1 base from V and 6 bases from J; junction bases left unmatched: 4. This CDR3 is built from 14 residues. Germline lookup yields CDR1 SGHVS and CDR2 FQNEAQ. CDR3 nucleotide sequence: TGTGCCAGCAGCTTAGTAGGACAGGGGTCCGAGCAGTACTTC. This codes for CASSLVGQGSEQYF.

This clone was seen more than once but under ten times. CDR3 protein: CASSGGGYTEAFF. In DNA form, the CDR3 reads TGTGCCAGCAGCGGAGGGGGTTACACTGAAGCTTTCTTT. The chain links TRBV9 to TRBJ1-1; the D gene is possibly TRBD1 (6 bases). The length of the CDR3 is 13 residues. V was clipped by 3 bases and J by 3 bases, with 9 bases between them. The germline CDR1 and CDR2 sequences are SGDLS and YYNGEE.

The V gene is TRBV27, the J gene TRBJ2-5, with 8 nucleotides matching TRBD2. The germline V gene encodes CDR1 MNHEY and CDR2 SMNVEV (reference sequence). Trimming took 5 bases from V and 4 from J; bases not matched to a gene: 9. CDR3 length: 15 residues. The CDR3 is CASSPSGGSAETQYF. The CDR3 DNA follows: TGTGCCAGCAGTCCGAGCGGGGGATCAGCAGAGACCCAGTACTTC.

This chain connects TRBV18 to TRBJ2-7; TRBD1 aligns across 8 bases. CDR1 and CDR2 (germline): KGHSH, LQKENI. After removal of 0 bases from V and 6 bases from J, the junction contained 10 bases not matched to a gene. The CDR3 is 16 amino acids. The CDR3 coding sequence is TGTGCCAGCTCACCACCGAAGGGGACAGGCCCCCCCGAGCAGTACTTC. It translates to CASSPPKGTGPPEQYF.